The 27 T cell receptor beta chains below were found in one sample sequenced in a study of T cell changes during pregnancy in multiple sclerosis. The repertoire was sequenced with immunoSEQ multiplex PCR; TCRdb's copy has only in-frame clones and lacks some. The sample gives about 70,000 clones, roughly 94% of which show up once; about 0.5% is in the top ten. This sample comprised peripheral blood, obtained in the third trimester of pregnancy. These TCRs come from a female donor with multiple sclerosis, enrolled in a pregnancy study.

In the case of this clone: The junction departs from germline at one end; a sequencing error may be responsible. The chain employs TRBV18 and TRBJ2-2; 12 bases fit TRBD2. In germline, CDR1 is KGHSH, CDR2 LQKENI. CDR3 length: 17 residues. This CDR3 is CASSPLTSGGHTGELFF. The CDR3 DNA reads TGTGCCAGCTCACCTCTTACTAGCGGGGGGCACACCGGAGAGCTGTTTTTT.

The CDR3 DNA sequence: TGTGCCAGCAGTTTTTCGGCAGGGCCTGGGGCCAACGTCCTGACTTTC. Protein sequence: CASSFSAGPGANVLTF. This chain uses TRBV27 with TRBJ2-6; tentative D call: TRBD1 (5 bases). This CDR3 has 16 amino acids. Trimming removed 3 bases from V and 2 bases from J, with 11 bases in between. Germline CDR1 is MNHEY and CDR2 is SMNVEV (reference sequence).

This chain links TRBV6-4 with TRBJ2-1; D remains unclear. Trimming removed 0 bases at V and 6 bases at J, with 9 bases between. Germline loops: CDR1 MRHNA, CDR2 SNTAGT. The CDR3 length is 14 residues. The CDR3 DNA follows: TGTGCCAGCAGTGACTCGAATGTAGCCAATGAGCAGTTCTTC. Its translation: CASSDSNVANEQFF.

V and J are TRBV7-2 and TRBJ2-7, with 10 bases aligning to TRBD1. V shed 5 bases and J 3 bases; nucleotides not matched to a gene: 4. The CDR3 has 14 amino acids. CDR1 and CDR2 (germline): SGHTA, FQGNSA. The CDR3 sequence: CASSPRDRGYEQYF. The CDR3 DNA sequence: TGTGCCAGCAGCCCGCGGGACAGGGGCTACGAGCAGTACTTC.

This chain joins TRBV6-5 and TRBJ2-2, with D perhaps matching TRBD1 (5 bases). Trimming took 5 bases from V and 7 from J, leaving 14 bases between them. This CDR3 has 14 residues. Germline CDR1 MNHEY, CDR2 SVGAGI. The CDR3 bases are TGTGCCAGCAGTCCCTTACAGGTTGGCGGGGAGCTGTTTTTT. It is translated as CASSPLQVGGELFF.

This sequence joins TRBV4-1 and TRBJ2-5; TRBD2 matches 8 bases. With 3 bases clipped from V and 7 bases from J, the junction kept 10 bases outside the gene matches. Germline CDR1 MGHRA, CDR2 YSYEKL. This CDR3 has 15 residues. The DNA for the CDR3 is TGCGCCAGCAGCCAGATGTCGGGACTAGAAGGGACCCAGTACTTC. It specifies CASSQMSGLEGTQYF.

The chain combines TRBV5-1 with TRBJ1-1; the match to TRBD1 covers 7 bases. The CDR3 covers 13 residues. Germline V gives CDR1 SGHRS, CDR2 YFSETQ. V lost 4 bases to trimming and J lost 6 bases; unmatched junction nucleotides: 6. In DNA form, the CDR3 reads TGCGCCAGCAGCCCAGGGGGAGAGGCTGAAGCTTTCTTT. Amino acid sequence: CASSPGGEAEAFF.

The chain is built from TRBV6-1 and TRBJ2-1, with TRBD2 matching over 10 bases. The CDR3 is made up of 16 amino acids. V shed 1 base, J shed 4 bases, and the junction held 4 bases outside the gene matches. CDR1 is MNHNS, CDR2 SASEGT, per germline. CDR3 coding DNA: TGTGCCAGCAGTGAAGGACTAGCGGGCGATTACAATGAGCAGTTCTTC. Protein sequence: CASSEGLAGDYNEQFF.

V gene TRBV29-1 combines with J gene TRBJ1-5, with TRBD1 matching 9 bases. The CDR3 length is 13 residues. The germline gives CDR1 SQVTM, CDR2 ANQGSEA. The V gene end was trimmed by 5 bases and the J gene end by 11 bases; junction bases not matched to a gene: 10. CDR3 region: CSVRTGEGMTQHF. CDR3 coding DNA: TGCAGCGTTCGGACAGGGGAGGGTATGACCCAGCATTTT.

The V and J genes are TRBV23-1 and TRBJ1-5; TRBD1 matches 8 bases. TRBV23-1 is flagged as an ORF with uncertain function. V lost 0 bases and J lost 6; bases outside the gene matches: 13. The CDR3 consists of 18 residues. CDR3 protein: CASSQSVCRGRIGQPQHF. The DNA of the CDR3 is TGCGCCAGCAGTCAATCAGTTTGCAGGGGGCGCATAGGTCAGCCCCAGCATTTT.

The CDR3 sequence is CASSPRSGQGGYEQYF. The DNA for the CDR3 is TGTGCCAGCTCACCCCGTAGCGGACAGGGGGGCTACGAGCAGTACTTC. The V gene is TRBV18, the J gene TRBJ2-7; TRBD1 agrees at 10 bases. CDR1 and CDR2 (germline): KGHSH, LQKENI. CDR3 length: 16 residues. J gave up 3 bases and V 3 bases, and 8 bases lay outside the gene matches. The entire variable domain, with the rest obtained from reference TRBV18 and TRBJ2-7, is as follows: NAGVMQNPRHLVRRRGQEARLRCSPMKGHSHVYWYRQLPEEGLKFMVYLQKENIIDESGMPKERFSAEFPKEGPSILRIQQVVRGDSAAYFCASSPRSGQGGYEQYFGPGTRLTVT.

The chain joins TRBV7-2 to TRBJ2-5; possibly TRBD1 for D (6 bases). Germline V CDR1 and CDR2: SGHTA, FQGNSA. The CDR3 has 14 amino acids. Trimming stripped 1 base from V and 5 bases from J, with 11 bases between. The CDR3 loop is CASSLGGGGETQYF. The CDR3 DNA reads as TGTGCCAGCAGCTTAGGAGGGGGTGGGGAGACCCAGTACTTC.

The chain is built from TRBV2 and TRBJ2-3, with 16 bases that match TRBD2. This CDR3 region has 22 residues. Germline assignment: CDR1 SNHLY and CDR2 FYNNEI. V lost 0 bases to trimming and J lost 6 bases; unmatched junction nucleotides: 18. The CDR3 region is CASSEARWGLAGGPRLMDTQYF. The CDR3 coding sequence is TGTGCCAGCAGTGAAGCGCGGTGGGGACTAGCGGGGGGGCCCCGACTAATGGATACGCAGTATTTT.

Notes on this clone: The same CDR3 arises from other DNA sequences in this sample as well. This chain connects TRBV6-4 to TRBJ2-1, with 9 nucleotides matching TRBD2. This CDR3 has 15 residues. The trim removed 6 bases at V and 5 bases at J, leaving 8 bases unmatched. Germline assignment: CDR1 MRHNA and CDR2 SNTAGT. In DNA form, the CDR3 reads TGTGCCAGCAGCGACGTAGCGGGGGTTAACAATGAGCAGTTCTTC. Its protein is CASSDVAGVNNEQFF.

The chain recombines TRBV29-1 with TRBJ1-1; no clear D gene. Germline V gene sequence: CDR1 SQVTM, CDR2 ANQGSEA. V was shortened by 4 bases and J by 9 bases, with 12 bases between the two germline ends. The CDR3 contains 11 residues. The CDR3 DNA sequence: TGCAGCGTTGGCGGAACGGGAAAAGCTTTCTTT. Protein sequence: CSVGGTGKAFF.

The chain is built from TRBV18 and TRBJ2-5, with 8 bases identical to TRBD1. V lost 3 bases and J lost 3; bases outside the gene matches: 6. The CDR3 loop spans 15 amino acids. Germline CDR1 and CDR2: KGHSH and LQKENI. The CDR3 is CASSPDREGEETQYF. As DNA, the CDR3 is TGTGCCAGCTCACCGGACAGGGAAGGAGAAGAGACCCAGTACTTC.

The chain uses TRBV13 and TRBJ2-4; 7 nucleotides line up with TRBD1. Germline values: CDR1 PRHDT, CDR2 FYEKMQ (reference sequence). Germline trimming cut 9 bases from V and 2 bases from J; bases unmatched to any gene: 4. This CDR3 has 13 residues. The CDR3 nucleotides are TGTGCCAGTTCGACAGGGACCAAAAACATTCAGTACTTC. Amino acid sequence: CASSTGTKNIQYF.

The chain uses TRBV6-1 and TRBJ2-7, with unresolved D. Trimming left V 4 bases short and J 3 bases short, with 10 bases between. The length of the CDR3 is 13 residues. Germline lookup yields CDR1 MNHNS and CDR2 SASEGT. Here the CDR3 DNA reads TGTGCCAGCAGTGCCGGAGCTGACTACGAGCAGTACTTC. This gives the protein CASSAGADYEQYF.

This chain uses TRBV4-3 with TRBJ1-5; the match to TRBD1 covers 11 bases. J gave up 5 bases and V 1 base, and 1 base lay outside the gene matches. Germline V CDR1 and CDR2: LGHNA, YSLEER. This CDR3 region has 15 residues. The CDR3 sequence is CASSQGTGGYQPQHF. CDR3 DNA sequence: TGCGCCAGCAGCCAAGGGACAGGGGGCTATCAGCCCCAGCATTTT.

This clone is a singleton in its sample. The chain links TRBV7-2 to TRBJ2-2, with TRBD2 matching over 13 bases. J gave up 4 bases and V 5 bases, and 7 bases lay outside the gene matches. The germline V gene encodes CDR1 SGHTA and CDR2 FQGNSA. This CDR3 region has 17 residues. The CDR3 coding sequence is TGTGCCAGCAGCCCCTCGGGACTAGCGGGATCCACCGGGGAGCTGTTTTTT. Its translation is CASSPSGLAGSTGELFF.

This sequence joins TRBV5-8 and TRBJ2-7; maybe TRBD2 (6 bases). Germline CDR1 and CDR2: SGHTS and YDEGEE. The CDR3 totals 15 residues. V dropped 3 bases and J dropped 3 bases, with 16 bases sitting between them. CDR3 in DNA: TGTGCCAGCAGCTCGGGGCGCAGGGAGGTCTACGAGCAGTACTTC. Its translation is CASSSGRREVYEQYF.

The chain has TRBV30 and TRBJ2-4, with a possible D match to TRBD1 (5 bases). Germline V gene data show CDR1 as GTSNPN and CDR2 as SVGIG (reference sequence). The ends were cut back, 7 bases at V and 8 bases at J, with 12 bases in the middle. The CDR3 totals 11 residues. The DNA of the CDR3 is TGTGCCTTAAGCAGGGCGGACATTCAGTACTTC. Translating gives CALSRADIQYF.

The genes are TRBV29-1 and TRBJ1-5; 9 nucleotides agree with TRBD1. CDR3 size: 15 residues. Per germline, CDR1 SQVTM and CDR2 ANQGSEA. With 5 bases clipped from V and 3 bases from J, the junction kept 8 bases outside the gene matches. The CDR3 DNA follows: TGCAGCGTTTTGGCACAGGGGGCGGACAATCAGCCCCAGCATTTT. It encodes CSVLAQGADNQPQHF.

The chain couples TRBV4-1 to TRBJ1-3, with no clear D. V shed 0 bases and J shed 9 bases, with 12 bases lying between them. Germline CDR1 reads MGHRA; CDR2 reads YSYEKL. The CDR3 spans 14 residues. CDR3 sequence: CASSQDTQYGTIYF. Here the CDR3 DNA reads TGCGCCAGCAGCCAAGATACGCAGTATGGCACCATATATTTT.

The V and J genes are TRBV5-1 and TRBJ2-1, with 7 bases fitting TRBD2. The CDR3 sequence is 16 residues long. The ends lost 2 bases at V and 4 bases at J; junction bases unmatched: 9. The germline gives CDR1 SGHRS, CDR2 YFSETQ. CDR3 sequence (DNA): TGCGCCAGCAGCTTAGGGGCGGGGGTATCGTACAATGAGCAGTTCTTC. The encoded protein is CASSLGAGVSYNEQFF.

This chain uses TRBV6-6 with TRBJ1-4, with D perhaps TRBD1 (5 bases). Trimming took off 4 bases at V and 8 bases at J, with 17 bases between the two ends. The germline V gene encodes CDR1 MNHNY and CDR2 SVGAGI (reference sequence). The CDR3 runs 15 residues. The CDR3 DNA is TGTGCCAGCAGTTTTTTCCAGGGAGGACACGAAAAACTGTTTTTT. This encodes CASSFFQGGHEKLFF.

This clone has a single count. The chain joins TRBV4-1 to TRBJ2-2; a possible D gene is TRBD1 (5 bases). Germline V gene data show CDR1 as MGHRA and CDR2 as YSYEKL. Trimming removed 8 bases at V and 2 bases at J, with 15 bases between. The CDR3 sequence is 15 residues long. Here the CDR3 reads CASRLLGLNTGELFF. The CDR3 coding sequence is TGCGCCAGCCGGTTATTGGGGCTAAACACCGGGGAGCTGTTTTTT.